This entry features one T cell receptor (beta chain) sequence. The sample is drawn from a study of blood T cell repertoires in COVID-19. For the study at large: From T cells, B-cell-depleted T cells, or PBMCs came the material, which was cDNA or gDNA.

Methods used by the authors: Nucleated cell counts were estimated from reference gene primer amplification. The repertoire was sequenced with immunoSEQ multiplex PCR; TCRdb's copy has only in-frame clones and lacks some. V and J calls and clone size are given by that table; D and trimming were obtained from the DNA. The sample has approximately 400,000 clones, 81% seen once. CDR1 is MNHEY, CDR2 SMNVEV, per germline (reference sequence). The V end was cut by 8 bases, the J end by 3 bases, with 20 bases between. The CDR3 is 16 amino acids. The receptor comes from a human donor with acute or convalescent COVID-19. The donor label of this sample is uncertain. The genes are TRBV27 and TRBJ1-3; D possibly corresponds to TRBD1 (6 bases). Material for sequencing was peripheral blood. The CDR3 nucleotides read TGTGCCAGCGGTCCCGCAACAGGGTTCATTGGAAACACCATATATTTT. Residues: CASGPATGFIGNTIYF.